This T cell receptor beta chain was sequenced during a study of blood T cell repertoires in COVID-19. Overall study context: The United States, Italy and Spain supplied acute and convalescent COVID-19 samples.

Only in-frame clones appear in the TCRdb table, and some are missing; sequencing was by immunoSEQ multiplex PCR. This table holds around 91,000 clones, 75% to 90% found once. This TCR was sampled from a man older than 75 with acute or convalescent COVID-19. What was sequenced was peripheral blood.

CDR3 nucleotides: TGTGCCAGCAGCCAAGATAACGTCAAACAGGGGGGAAACACCATATATTTT. Amino acid sequence: CASSQDNVKQGGNTIYF. This chain links TRBV3-1 (or the pseudogene TRBV3-2) with TRBJ1-3; 7 nucleotides line up with TRBD1. CDR1 LGHDT and CDR2 YNNKEL come from the germline V gene (reference sequence). This CDR3 has 17 amino acids. V was pared by 0 bases and J by 4 bases, with 9 bases of the junction left unmatched.